These 16 T cell receptor beta chains originate from one sample sequenced in a study of CD8+ T cells in alopecia areata. It was with CD4, CD8alpha, NKG2D, NKG2ACE and other markers that pooled cutaneous lymph node cells were sorted. After isolation, RNA underwent reverse transcription to generate cDNA as the sequencing template. Measured with immunoSEQ multiplex PCR; TCRdb has only the in-frame clones, and not every one. The repertoire shows about 270,000 clones, none seen only once; the top ten take more than 0.95%. Material for sequencing was CD4+ T cells sorted from a lymph node. The receptor source for this set is a C3H/HeJ mouse with alopecia areata. The mice in this strain carry MHC haplotype H2-k.

This clone was detected a few times. Gene names and germline refer to mouse. Read data end 4 residues before the CDR3 end; the end is taken from the germline J gene. The rearrangement links TRBV13-2 to TRBJ2-5; possible D gene TRBD1, 6 bases. The V gene lost 3 bases and the J gene lost 2 bases, with 10 bases spanning the gap. CDR1 is NNHNN and CDR2 is SYGAGS in the germline V gene (reference sequence). The CDR3 totals 14 residues. The CDR3 region is CASGADRSQDTQYF. CDR3 DNA, as far as it was read: TGTGCCAGCGGTGCCGACAGGAGCCAAGAC.

This clone was seen a handful of times. These gene names are mouse names. The CDR3 is cut off 4 residues early in the read; its end comes from the germline J gene. This chain links TRBV13-1 with TRBJ2-2; TRBD1 is a possible D gene (5 bases). V lost 0 bases and J 3 bases, leaving 9 bases between the germline ends. From germline, CDR1 is NSHNY and CDR2 SYGAGN. This CDR3 is built from 15 residues. The DNA read from the CDR3 is TGTGCCAGCAGTGATGTCAGGGCGGACACCGGG. Translation: CASSDVRADTG. The CDR3 in its entirety is CASSDVRADTGQLYF.

This clone turned up a few times. Here the gene names and germline are mouse. From the germline J gene comes the end of the CDR3, since the read stops 4 residues before it. The chain combines TRBV13-2 with TRBJ1-2, with 9 bases lining up with TRBD1. The V segment lost 5 bases and the J segment 1 base; nucleotides outside the gene matches: 6. The CDR3 runs 15 residues. The V gene's germline CDR1 is NNHNN and CDR2 SYGAGS (reference sequence). The CDR3 reads CASGDRGLGNSDYTF. The sequenced CDR3 bases are TGTGCCAGCGGGGACAGGGGTCTGGGAAACTCC.

As for this clone: Mouse names are used for the genes. Within the sample, other DNA sequences also encode this same CDR3. The CDR3 is CTCSADWGGAAETLYF. The CDR3 bases that were read are TGCACCTGCAGTGCAGACTGGGGGGGTGCTGCAGAA. The chain joins TRBV1 to TRBJ2-3; TRBD2 agrees at 9 bases. The read halts 4 residues ahead of the CDR3 end, with the missing end drawn from the germline J gene. J gave up 2 bases and V 0 bases, and 3 bases lay outside the gene matches. The germline V gene has CDR1 NSQYPW and CDR2 LRSPGD (reference sequence). The CDR3 runs to 16 residues. The variable domain in full, with the rest retrieved from reference TRBV1 and TRBJ2-3, is VTLLEQNPRWRLVPRGQAVNLRCILKNSQYPWMSWYQQDLQKQLQWLFTLRSPGDKEVKSLPGADYLATRVTDTELRLQVANMSQGRTLYCTCSADWGGAAETLYFGSGTRLTVL.

This clone occurred a few times. Gene names refer to mouse genes. Sequencing ends 4 residues short of the CDR3 end; the germline J gene provides the rest. Other DNA sequences in the same sample also yield this CDR3. This chain connects TRBV19 to TRBJ2-1; TRBD2 aligns across 8 bases. With 6 bases clipped from V and 1 base from J, the junction kept 6 bases outside the gene matches. CDR3 size: 15 residues. CDR1 and CDR2 from the germline V gene are FNHDT and SITEND (reference sequence). CDR3 DNA, as far as it was read: TGTGCCAGCACCCCTACTGGGGGAAACTATGCT. Protein sequence: CASTPTGGNYA. The whole CDR3 sequence is CASTPTGGNYAEQFF. The whole variable domain, remainder taken from reference TRBV19 and TRBJ2-1, is GGIITQTPKFLIGQEGQKLTLKCQQNFNHDTMYWYRQDSGKGLRLIYYSITENDLQKGDLSEGYDASREKKSSFSLTVTSAQKNEMAVFLCASTPTGGNYAEQFFGPGTRLTVL.

With regard to this clone: Germline and genes: mouse. From the germline J gene comes the end of the CDR3, since the read stops 4 residues before it. The V call is TRBV5, the J call TRBJ2-1; TRBD2 matches 11 bases. Germline V gene sequence: CDR1 LGHNA, CDR2 YNLKQL (reference sequence). The CDR3 is 15 amino acids. Losses at the gene ends were 4 bases for V and 5 bases for J; bases not matched to a gene: 4. The sequenced part of the CDR3 DNA is TGTGCCAGCAGCCCCCGACTGGGGGGGAATGCT. This sequence encodes CASSPRLGGNA. The whole CDR3 is CASSPRLGGNAEQFF.

As concerns this clone: The listed genes are named as in mouse. The read falls 4 residues short of the CDR3 end, and the missing part is taken from the germline J gene. The rearrangement links TRBV19 to TRBJ1-2; TRBD1 might be the D (5 bases). The CDR3 has 14 residues. V was pared by 3 bases and J by 0 bases, with 9 bases between. The V gene's germline CDR1 is FNHDT and CDR2 SITEND (reference sequence). CDR3 sequence: CASSTPGTNSDYTF. CDR3 DNA, as far as it was read: TGTGCCAGCAGTACCCCAGGGACAAACTCC.

This clone was counted between two and nine times. Mouse names are used for the genes. The read comes to an end 4 residues before the CDR3 does, leaving the germline J gene to fill in the end. The gene calls are TRBV1 and TRBJ1-1; D is unresolved. The CDR3 is 15 residues long. The germline CDR1 and CDR2 sequences are NSQYPW and LRSPGD (reference sequence). The V end lost 3 bases, the J end lost 0 bases, and 11 bases lay between the germline ends. The CDR3 region is CTCSAKSSANTEVFF. The covered CDR3 bases are TGCACCTGCAGTGCGAAAAGCAGTGCAAACACA.

In its sample, this clone was seen a few times. Gene names denote mouse genes. Sequencing ends 4 residues short of the CDR3 end; the germline J gene provides the rest. The identical CDR3 is also encoded by other nucleotide sequences in the sample. The chain links TRBV13-1 to TRBJ2-5, with D possibly being TRBD1 (6 bases). Germline assignment: CDR1 NSHNY and CDR2 SYGAGN. The CDR3 has 12 residues. The CDR3 bases that were read are TGTGCCAGCAGTGAAGGGGGAGAC. It codes for CASSEGGD. The complete CDR3 reads CASSEGGDTQYF.

Details on this clone: The gene names given are mouse names. The sequence runs out 4 residues before the end of the CDR3; the remainder is reconstructed from the germline J gene. The chain recombines TRBV13-2 with TRBJ2-2, with TRBD1 matching 9 bases. CDR3 length equals 12 residues. The junction had 4 bases not matched to a gene; V was cut back by 10 bases and J by 6 bases. The germline V gene encodes CDR1 NNHNN and CDR2 SYGAGS (reference sequence). CDR3 residues: CAGGQGAGQLYF. The CDR3 DNA, read in part, is TGTGCCGGGGGACAGGGAGCCGGG.

To note about this clone: Germline and genes here are mouse. In the same sample, other DNA sequences code for this CDR3. Partial CDR3 DNA: TGCACCTGCAGTGCAGATCCGGGACTGGGATAT. Amino acids: CTCSADPGLGY. The entire CDR3 protein reads CTCSADPGLGYEQYF. This chain connects TRBV1 to TRBJ2-7; 9 positions agree with TRBD2. The CDR3 end lies 4 residues beyond the end of the read and is filled in from the germline J gene. The CDR3 is made up of 15 amino acids. Germline assignment: CDR1 NSQYPW and CDR2 LRSPGD (reference sequence).

This clone was picked up a small number of times. These gene names are mouse names. The read stops 4 residues short of the end of the CDR3; the missing end is completed from the germline J gene. The chain recombines TRBV13-2 with TRBJ2-3; 10 bases line up with TRBD2. The ends lost 1 base at V and 3 bases at J; junction bases unmatched: 2. The CDR3 runs 15 residues. CDR1 is NNHNN and CDR2 is SYGAGS in the germline V gene (reference sequence). The CDR3 is CASGDSDWGAETLYF. The covered CDR3 bases are TGTGCCAGCGGTGATTCGGACTGGGGGGCAGAA.

Note on this clone: Gene names and germline refer to mouse. Read sequence stops 3 residues before the CDR3 end, and the germline J gene provides the missing end. Other DNA sequences within the sample encode an identical CDR3. The V call is TRBV13-3, the J call TRBJ1-6; 7 nucleotides match TRBD1. TRBJ1-6 is sorted into the ORF group, with uncertain function. The CDR3 loop spans 14 amino acids. With V trimmed by 2 bases and J by 5 bases, 1 base remained unmatched. Per the germline V gene, CDR1 is NNHDY and CDR2 is SYVADS. The CDR3 sequence: CASSEQGDNSPLYF. The CDR3 bases that were read are TGTGCCAGCAGTGAGCAGGGGGATAATTCGCCC.

In the case of this clone: Germline and genes: mouse. CDR3 sequence: CAWRGTGGDSDYTF. CDR3 DNA, as far as it was read: TGTGCCTGGAGAGGGACAGGGGGTGACTCC. The J gene is TRBJ1-2, the V gene TRBV31; TRBD1 aligns across 11 bases. The CDR3 end lies 4 residues beyond the end of the read and is filled in from the germline J gene. Germline CDR1 GKSSPN, CDR2 SITVG. This CDR3 contains 14 residues. After removal of 3 bases from V and 3 bases from J, the junction contained 3 bases not matched to a gene.

This clone appeared a few times. Germline and genes here are mouse. The CDR3 here is CASSIMDWGNYAEQFF. CDR3 bases read: TGTGCCAGCAGTATCATGGACTGGGGGAACTATGCT. The chain is built from TRBV19 and TRBJ2-1; 10 bases map to TRBD2. The read stops 4 residues short of the end of the CDR3; the missing end is completed from the germline J gene. Germline V CDR1 and CDR2: FNHDT, SITEND (reference sequence). Unmatched junction bases numbered 3, after V lost 2 bases and J lost 1 base. CDR3 length: 16 amino acids.

This clone showed up just a few times. Gene names and germline refer to mouse. The read terminates 4 residues before the CDR3 end, so the remaining end is supplied by the germline J gene. The genes are TRBV1 and TRBJ2-3; 10 bases are a match to TRBD2. Losses at the gene ends were 4 bases for V and 0 bases for J; bases not matched to a gene: 4. This CDR3 has 16 residues. CDR1 and CDR2 (germline): NSQYPW, LRSPGD (reference sequence). Incomplete CDR3 DNA: TGCACCTGCAGTGTCCGGGACTGGGGTAGTGCAGAA. It specifies CTCSVRDWGSAE. The CDR3 in full is CTCSVRDWGSAETLYF.